One and the same sample provided the 30 T cell receptor beta chains below, sequenced in a study of CXCR3-negative and CXCR3-positive naive CD8 T cells. Findings of the study overall: Comparison of naive cells showed more hydrophobic TRB CDR3s in CXCR3-positive than in CXCR3-negative naive cells.

Antigens of these TCRs are unknown. The libraries of TRB cDNA were prepared using 5' RACE with UMI labels. TCRdb reprocessed the 5' RACE reads and stores each CDR3 protein as one record, lacking DNA. This table holds 8,200 or so distinct CDR3 sequences. Sequenced material: naive CXCR3+ CD8+ T cells from blood. The subset was: CD45RO-CCR7+CD27+CD95- naive CD8+ T cells expressing CXCR3 (TNR3+). The receptors here all came from a human donor in good health. Some clones in this sample may be carry-over from other donors' samples.

Frequency places this clonotype as medium-sized. The genes are TRBV5-1 and TRBJ2-1; TCRdb's D call of TRBD1 is untestable without DNA. The V gene's germline CDR1 is SGHRS and CDR2 YFSETQ. This CDR3 spans 15 amino acids. The CDR3 sequence: CASSFKDSLYNEQFF.

This sequence joins TRBV29-1 and TRBJ2-1; with no DNA, the TCRdb D assignment of TRBD2 cannot be verified. The CDR3 length is 16 residues. CDR1 is SQVTM and CDR2 is ANQGSEA in the germline V gene. The CDR3 loop reads CSVEVLLAGGLNEQFF.

This clonotype is identified as medium-sized from frequency. The rearrangement joins TRBV5-1 to TRBJ2-1; TCRdb's assignment of TRBD1 cannot be checked, as there is no DNA. The germline gives CDR1 SGHRS, CDR2 YFSETQ. The CDR3 is 13 amino acids. CDR3 sequence reads: CASSLAGAREQFF.

V is TRBV5-1 and J is TRBJ2-7. Germline V gene data show CDR1 as SGHRS and CDR2 as YFSETQ. The CDR3 is 13 amino acids. This chain's CDR3 is CASSLRAPYEQYF.

This rearrangement joins TRBV7-9 to TRBJ1-2; the D call from TCRdb, TRBD1, cannot be confirmed without DNA. Germline CDR1 is SEHNR and CDR2 is FQNEAQ (reference sequence). The CDR3 covers 13 residues. CDR3 protein: CASSLGESYGHTF.

This CDR3 reads CSVGPGTGELFF. The V call is TRBV29-1, the J call TRBJ2-2. The CDR3 extends over 12 amino acids. Looked up from germline, CDR1 is SQVTM and CDR2 is ANQGSEA.

This clonotype counts as medium-sized by frequency. The rearrangement links TRBV29-1 to TRBJ2-7; TCRdb gives TRBD1 as the D gene, but with no DNA this cannot be confirmed. This CDR3 has 14 residues. Germline CDR1 and CDR2: SQVTM and ANQGSEA. The CDR3 here is CSVVEPPSSYEQYF.

The rearrangement links TRBV29-1 to TRBJ2-4. In germline, CDR1 is SQVTM, CDR2 ANQGSEA. CDR3 size: 12 residues. CDR3 region: CSVLTEMDIQYF.

The chain uses TRBV6-2 or TRBV6-3 and TRBJ2-1; TCRdb picks TRBD2, but there is no DNA to check that call. CDR1 is MNHEY and CDR2 is SVGEGT in the germline V gene. The CDR3 is made up of 15 amino acids. CDR3 region: CASSPTSGVYNEQFF.

This clonotype is medium-sized by frequency. The V gene is TRBV12-3 or TRBV12-4, the J gene TRBJ2-5. The CDR3 is made up of 13 amino acids. The CDR3 protein is CASSSGRQETQYF.

This chain links TRBV11-3 with TRBJ2-6. The CDR3 sequence is 17 residues long. Germline CDR1 is SGHNT and CDR2 is YENEEA. CDR3 in amino acids: CASSPLPGDSGANVLTF.

The gene calls are TRBV7-6 and TRBJ1-2. Per germline, CDR1 SGHVS and CDR2 FNYEAQ. This CDR3 contains 13 residues. CDR3: CASSLGPAYGYTF. The variable domain in full, completed from reference TRBV7-6 and TRBJ1-2, reads GAGVSQSPRYKVTKRGQDVALRCDPISGHVSLYWYRQALGQGPEFLTYFNYEAQQDKSGLPNDRFSAERPEGSISTLTIQRTEQRDSAMYRCASSLGPAYGYTFGSGTRLTVV.

The chain employs TRBV4-3 and TRBJ1-1. Germline CDR1 LGHNA, CDR2 YSLEER. The CDR3 has 14 amino acids. The CDR3 here is CASSQAPDNTEAFF.

The genes are TRBV3-1 and TRBJ2-2; TCRdb calls TRBD2, which cannot be checked without DNA. This CDR3 has 20 amino acids. Germline CDR1 LGHDT, CDR2 YNNKEL (reference sequence). CDR3 amino acids: CASSQESRNPGLAVGGELFF.

By frequency, this clonotype registers medium-sized. V is TRBV29-1 and J is TRBJ1-2. Germline CDR1 and CDR2: SQVTM and ANQGSEA. The CDR3 runs 14 residues. Here the CDR3 reads CSVEDREAFYGYTF.

This CDR3 is CSVEDVRAANIQYF. The chain recombines TRBV29-1 with TRBJ2-4; TCRdb reports TRBD2, a call that lacks DNA to check it against. CDR1 is SQVTM, CDR2 ANQGSEA, per germline. The CDR3 runs to 14 residues.

This clonotype is labeled medium-sized based on frequency. The chain combines TRBV5-1 with TRBJ1-2; TCRdb reports TRBD1, a call that lacks DNA to check it against. Germline-derived CDR1 and CDR2 are SGHRS and YFSETQ. The CDR3 runs to 18 residues. This CDR3 reads CASSFKMRQGAVNYGYTF.

This clonotype is labeled medium-sized based on frequency. The V call is TRBV15, the J call TRBJ2-3; the D call from TCRdb, TRBD1, cannot be confirmed without DNA. The CDR3 extends over 16 amino acids. CDR1 is LNHNV and CDR2 is YYDKDF in the germline V gene (reference sequence). CDR3 sequence reads: CATSTATGNVGDTQYF.

This clonotype is identified as large from frequency. The chain combines TRBV27 with TRBJ1-1. This CDR3 has 16 residues. Germline V CDR1 and CDR2: MNHEY, SMNVEV (reference sequence). CDR3 residues: CASSLVRGSMNTEAFF.

This clonotype shows up as medium-sized by frequency. The chain combines TRBV6-2 or TRBV6-3 with TRBJ2-1; TCRdb's D call of TRBD1 is untestable without DNA. The CDR3 is made up of 13 amino acids. Germline loops: CDR1 MNHEY, CDR2 SVGEGT. The CDR3 loop is CASSPTGGNEQFF.

This clonotype registers medium-sized by frequency. The chain is built from TRBV29-1 and TRBJ2-3; TCRdb designates TRBD2, a call that cannot be tested without DNA. This CDR3 spans 13 amino acids. Per the germline V gene, CDR1 is SQVTM and CDR2 is ANQGSEA. The CDR3 sequence is CSVEDRRGHTQYF.

This chain uses TRBV5-1 with TRBJ2-5; no DNA is available, so the TRBD2 call from TCRdb remains unchecked. CDR3 length equals 14 residues. Germline assignment: CDR1 SGHRS and CDR2 YFSETQ. The CDR3 spells CASSLGEGGETQYF.

The chain couples TRBV6-6 to TRBJ2-5; TCRdb's D gene call, TRBD2, goes unchecked for lack of DNA. In germline, CDR1 is MNHNY, CDR2 SVGAGI (reference sequence). The CDR3 is 14 residues long. CDR3 amino acids: CASSFGLEGETQYF.

This clonotype is identified as medium-sized from frequency. The rearrangement uses TRBV27 and TRBJ2-7; with no DNA, the TCRdb D assignment of TRBD1 cannot be verified. CDR3 length equals 13 residues. From germline, CDR1 is MNHEY and CDR2 SMNVEV (reference sequence). The CDR3 loop reads CASSLVGGYEQYF.

The rearrangement joins TRBV5-1 to TRBJ1-4; lacking DNA, the TRBD1 call made by TCRdb goes unchecked. The CDR3 runs 15 residues. Germline CDR1 SGHRS, CDR2 YFSETQ. CDR3 protein: CASSLAPGGGEKLFF.

The chain uses TRBV21-1 and TRBJ2-5; TCRdb gives TRBD2 as the D gene, but with no DNA this cannot be confirmed. TRBV21-1 is a known pseudogene. The CDR3 consists of 17 residues. CDR3 in amino acids: CASSKVGSSGGQETQYF.

J is TRBJ2-1 and V is TRBV15; TCRdb's D call of TRBD1 is untestable without DNA. CDR3 size: 12 residues. Looked up from germline, CDR1 is LNHNV and CDR2 is YYDKDF (reference sequence). The CDR3 loop is CATSSGKVEQFF.

This rearrangement joins TRBV5-1 to TRBJ2-5; TCRdb calls TRBD1, which cannot be checked without DNA. The CDR3 contains 14 residues. CDR1 SGHRS and CDR2 YFSETQ come from the germline V gene. CDR3 in amino acids: CASSLEGRGETQYF.

Judged by frequency, this clonotype is medium-sized. The chain uses TRBV4-1 and TRBJ1-3; TCRdb reports TRBD1, a call that lacks DNA to check it against. From germline, CDR1 is MGHRA and CDR2 YSYEKL. The CDR3 runs to 15 residues. CDR3 in amino acids: CASSRGTGFGNTIYF.

Frequency places this clonotype as medium-sized. The genes are TRBV4-1 and TRBJ2-4; TCRdb lists TRBD2, though no DNA is available to test this call. The CDR3 is 15 amino acids. Germline V gives CDR1 MGHRA, CDR2 YSYEKL. This CDR3 is CASSPRLQSQNIQYF.